A selection of T cell receptor beta chains follows, all from one sample in a study of T-cell memory formation after mild COVID-19. TCRdb redid the calling of the 5' RACE reads with MiXCR, one entry per CDR3 protein. In the table there are about 280,000 distinct CDR3 sequences, 8% to 9% of which are singletons. Sequenced input: PBMCs or a T cell subset sorted from them (not recorded which). The receptor source for this set is a man aged 18 to 30 who had mild COVID-19 (a few samples of this study predate the infection). Cell type and time point are not known. The CDR3 runs from the conserved cysteine through the conserved F or W. The D gene is left open where the match is weak. Clone size is shown for a subset of rows, as once, few, many or a class of expanded clone.

D gene: TRBD2; V gene: TRBV5-1; J gene: TRBJ2-1; clone size: once; CDR3 DNA: TGCGCCAGCAGCTTGGCGGTGCGGGGGGCCCGAAGTAATGAGCAGTTCTTC; CDR3 protein: CASSLAVRGARSNEQFF
D gene: NA; V gene: TRBV4-1; J gene: TRBJ2-7; clone size: NA; CDR3 DNA: TGCGCCAGCAGCCAAGATCGAAGGGGACACGAGCAGTACTTC; CDR3 protein: CASSQDRRGHEQYF
D gene: TRBD1; V gene: TRBV5-5; J gene: TRBJ1-4; clone size: few; CDR3 DNA: TGTGCCAGCAGCTTACAGGGGAGTCGCGAAAAACTGTTTTTT; CDR3 protein: CASSLQGSREKLFF
D gene: NA; V gene: TRBV7-2; J gene: TRBJ2-1; clone size: NA; CDR3 DNA: TGTGCCAGCAGCTTCTTCGACAGGCCTTACAATGAGCAGTTCTTC; CDR3 protein: CASSFFDRPYNEQFF
D gene: NA; V gene: TRBV20-1; J gene: TRBJ1-5; clone size: few; CDR3 DNA: TGCAGTGCTCGATACGGCAGGGGAAATCAGCCCCAGCATTTT; CDR3 protein: CSARYGRGNQPQHF
D gene: NA; V gene: TRBV6-5; J gene: TRBJ1-1; clone size: few; CDR3 DNA: TGTGCCAGCAGTACCTCAATCGACCCCGGTTTCCTCATGAACACTGAAGCTTTCTTT; CDR3 protein: CASSTSIDPGFLMNTEAFF
D gene: TRBD2; V gene: TRBV3-1; J gene: TRBJ2-2; clone size: NA; CDR3 DNA: TGTGCCGGCGGGGGGAGGAACACCGGGGAGCTGTTTTTT; CDR3 protein: CAGGGRNTGELFF
D gene: NA; V gene: TRBV20-1; J gene: TRBJ1-5; clone size: few; CDR3 DNA: TGTAAAACAGGGCGGCAGCCCCAGCATTTT; CDR3 protein: CKTGRQPQHF
D gene: TRBD1; V gene: TRBV5-5; J gene: TRBJ1-1; clone size: few; CDR3 DNA: TGTGCCAGCAGCCCGGAAGGGACAGGGATGGGTGAAGCTTTCTTT; CDR3 protein: CASSPEGTGMGEAFF
D gene: TRBD2; V gene: TRBV20-1; J gene: TRBJ2-2; clone size: NA; CDR3 DNA: TGCAGTGCCCCAGGACTAGCGGCCGGGGAGCTGTTTTTT; CDR3 protein: CSAPGLAAGELFF
D gene: NA; V gene: TRBV28; J gene: TRBJ1-6; clone size: few; CDR3 DNA: TGTGCCAGCAGCTTCAGACAGTATTCACCCCTCCACTTT; CDR3 protein: CASSFRQYSPLHF
D gene: NA; V gene: TRBV5-1; J gene: TRBJ2-7; clone size: NA; CDR3 DNA: TGCGCCAGCAGCTTGGCGTCAGGGCTCTCCTACGAGCAGTACTTC; CDR3 protein: CASSLASGLSYEQYF
D gene: TRBD2; V gene: TRBV5-4; J gene: TRBJ2-1; clone size: few; CDR3 DNA: TGTGCCAGCAGCTTGGCTAGCGGCCACTACAATGAGCAGTTCTTC; CDR3 protein: CASSLASGHYNEQFF
D gene: NA; V gene: TRBV20-1; J gene: TRBJ2-1; clone size: few; CDR3 DNA: TGCAGTGCTAGGGGTTCTGTCTACAACAATGAGCAGTTCTTC; CDR3 protein: CSARGSVYNNEQFF
D gene: TRBD1; V gene: TRBV20-1; J gene: TRBJ1-1; clone size: few; CDR3 DNA: TGCAGTGCCCATCGACAGGGGCCCTTACAAGCTTTCTTT; CDR3 protein: CSAHRQGPLQAFF
D gene: NA; V gene: TRBV4-1; J gene: TRBJ2-3; clone size: few; CDR3 DNA: TGCGCCAGCAGCCAAGAAGCGATCACTAGCACAGATACGCAGTATTTT; CDR3 protein: CASSQEAITSTDTQYF
D gene: NA; V gene: TRBV5-1; J gene: TRBJ2-5; clone size: few; CDR3 DNA: TGCGCCAGCAGCGGCGGGCGGGACCAAGAGACCCAGTACTTC; CDR3 protein: CASSGGRDQETQYF
D gene: TRBD1; V gene: TRBV5-1; J gene: TRBJ2-4; clone size: few; CDR3 DNA: TGCGCCAGCAGCTTGGGGTTGGGGACAGGGGCCACCAAAAACATTCAGTACTTC; CDR3 protein: CASSLGLGTGATKNIQYF
D gene: NA; V gene: TRBV10-3; J gene: TRBJ1-1; clone size: many; CDR3 DNA: TGTGCCATCAGTCCATTGACACTCGTCGGGCGCAAGGACACTGAAGCTTTCTTT; CDR3 protein: CAISPLTLVGRKDTEAFF
D gene: NA; V gene: TRBV12-3/TRBV12-4; J gene: TRBJ2-7; clone size: few; CDR3 DNA: TGTGCCAGCAGACCACTTCAAGGACCCTACGAGCAGTACTTC; CDR3 protein: CASRPLQGPYEQYF
D gene: NA; V gene: TRBV20-1; J gene: TRBJ2-3; clone size: few; CDR3 DNA: TGCAGTGCTAGTACGGGTAGCACAGATACGCAGTATTTT; CDR3 protein: CSASTGSTDTQYF
D gene: TRBD2; V gene: TRBV5-1; J gene: TRBJ2-7; clone size: few; CDR3 DNA: TGCGCCAGCAGCCCCGGGACTAGCGTAACCTACGAGCAGTACTTC; CDR3 protein: CASSPGTSVTYEQYF
D gene: NA; V gene: TRBV7-6; J gene: TRBJ2-2; clone size: few; CDR3 DNA: TGTGCCAGCAGAGCGGACGGAATGAACACCGGGGAGCTGTTTTTT; CDR3 protein: CASRADGMNTGELFF
D gene: NA; V gene: TRBV7-2; J gene: TRBJ1-1; clone size: NA; CDR3 DNA: TGTGCCAGCAGCTTAGTAGTGCTGAACACTGAAGCTTTCTTT; CDR3 protein: CASSLVVLNTEAFF
D gene: NA; V gene: TRBV6-4; J gene: TRBJ2-1; clone size: few; CDR3 DNA: TGTGCCAGCAGTGAAGGGAGTTTATACAATGAGCAGTTCTTC; CDR3 protein: CASSEGSLYNEQFF
D gene: TRBD2; V gene: TRBV7-2; J gene: TRBJ2-2; clone size: few; CDR3 DNA: TGTGCCAGCAGCTTAGTAGCGGGGGGGATCACCGGGGAGCTGTTTTTT; CDR3 protein: CASSLVAGGITGELFF
D gene: NA; V gene: TRBV12-3/TRBV12-4; J gene: TRBJ1-5; clone size: many; CDR3 DNA: TGTGCCAGCAGTTTAAATCAGCCCCAGCATTTT; CDR3 protein: CASSLNQPQHF
D gene: NA; V gene: TRBV2; J gene: TRBJ1-5; clone size: few; CDR3 DNA: TGTGCCAGCGGTGACAGCTACTCCAATCAGCCCCAGCATTTT; CDR3 protein: CASGDSYSNQPQHF
D gene: NA; V gene: TRBV7-9; J gene: TRBJ1-5; clone size: few; CDR3 DNA: TGTGCCAGCAGCTTAGGGTCGAGTGGACGTGGACAGCCCCAGCATTTT; CDR3 protein: CASSLGSSGRGQPQHF
D gene: NA; V gene: TRBV6-6; J gene: TRBJ2-1; clone size: NA; CDR3 DNA: TGTGCCAGCAGCACCCGGGCAGGGAATCTCCATGAGCAGTTCTTC; CDR3 protein: CASSTRAGNLHEQFF
D gene: TRBD1; V gene: TRBV30; J gene: TRBJ1-6; clone size: NA; CDR3 DNA: TGTGCCTGGAGTCGAGGGGGCGCATATAATTCACCCCTCCACTTT; CDR3 protein: CAWSRGGAYNSPLHF
D gene: TRBD1; V gene: TRBV9; J gene: TRBJ2-3; clone size: NA; CDR3 DNA: TGTGCCAGCAGCCCCCGGACAGGGCGGACCTACACAGATACGCAGTATTTT; CDR3 protein: CASSPRTGRTYTDTQYF
D gene: TRBD1; V gene: TRBV3-1; J gene: TRBJ2-3; clone size: NA; CDR3 DNA: TGTGCCAGCAGCCAAGGGACAGGAGCGCTAGATACGCAGTATTTT; CDR3 protein: CASSQGTGALDTQYF
D gene: NA; V gene: TRBV7-9; J gene: TRBJ1-2; clone size: NA; CDR3 DNA: TGTGCCAGCAGCTTAGGTTTCGGGCTAAACTATGGCTACACCTTC; CDR3 protein: CASSLGFGLNYGYTF
D gene: TRBD1; V gene: TRBV5-1; J gene: TRBJ2-1; clone size: many; CDR3 DNA: TGCGCCAGCAGCTATAGGGGACAGGTCTACAATGAGCAGTTCTTC; CDR3 protein: CASSYRGQVYNEQFF
D gene: NA; V gene: TRBV29-1; J gene: TRBJ2-5; clone size: NA; CDR3 DNA: TGCAGCGTTGAAGATGGGCGAGGGGAGAGGGAGACCCAGTACTTC; CDR3 protein: CSVEDGRGERETQYF
D gene: TRBD1; V gene: TRBV12-3/TRBV12-4; J gene: TRBJ1-5; clone size: NA; CDR3 DNA: TGTGCCAGCAGTAACAGGGGCGTGAGCAATCAGCCCCAGCATTTT; CDR3 protein: CASSNRGVSNQPQHF
D gene: TRBD1; V gene: TRBV5-1; J gene: TRBJ1-2; clone size: NA; CDR3 DNA: TGCGCCAGCAGCCTGACAGGGGTGGAAGGCTACACCTTC; CDR3 protein: CASSLTGVEGYTF
D gene: NA; V gene: TRBV7-6; J gene: TRBJ2-3; clone size: few; CDR3 DNA: TGTGCCAGCAGCTTCTCGTCGGGCAGCAGCACAGATACGCAGTATTTT; CDR3 protein: CASSFSSGSSTDTQYF
D gene: NA; V gene: TRBV7-9; J gene: TRBJ1-1; clone size: NA; CDR3 DNA: TGTGCCAGCAGCTTAGCGGAGGCCAGGGGTGAAGCTTTCTTT; CDR3 protein: CASSLAEARGEAFF
D gene: NA; V gene: TRBV29-1; J gene: TRBJ2-7; clone size: NA; CDR3 DNA: TGCAGCGTCGCCTATCAGGACGCCGTTTACGAGCAGTACTTC; CDR3 protein: CSVAYQDAVYEQYF
D gene: NA; V gene: TRBV12-3/TRBV12-4; J gene: TRBJ1-3; clone size: NA; CDR3 DNA: TGTGCCGGGGGGGGACTAGACTCTGGAAACACCATATATTTT; CDR3 protein: CAGGGLDSGNTIYF
D gene: NA; V gene: TRBV5-5; J gene: TRBJ2-3; clone size: few; CDR3 DNA: TGTGCCAGCAGCCAGGGACGGATCTTCACAGATACGCAGTATTTT; CDR3 protein: CASSQGRIFTDTQYF
D gene: NA; V gene: TRBV5-1; J gene: TRBJ2-7; clone size: many; CDR3 DNA: TGCGCCAGCAGCTTTGTGGGCAGCTACGAGCAGTACTTC; CDR3 protein: CASSFVGSYEQYF
D gene: TRBD2; V gene: TRBV7-2; J gene: TRBJ2-5; clone size: many; CDR3 DNA: TGTGCCAGCAGACTAGCGGGGGGGCCAGAGACCCAGTACTTC; CDR3 protein: CASRLAGGPETQYF
D gene: TRBD2; V gene: TRBV4-2; J gene: TRBJ2-2; clone size: few; CDR3 DNA: TGTGCCAGCAGCCAAGGGCTAGCGGAATCCACCGGGGAGCTGTTTTTT; CDR3 protein: CASSQGLAESTGELFF
D gene: NA; V gene: TRBV7-2; J gene: TRBJ1-5; clone size: few; CDR3 DNA: TGTGCCAGCAGCGGTTCCCCAATAGAGCCCCAGCATTTT; CDR3 protein: CASSGSPIEPQHF
D gene: NA; V gene: TRBV11-2; J gene: TRBJ2-3; clone size: many; CDR3 DNA: TGTGCCAGCAGCTTACTTAGTCGCTATACGCAGTATTTT; CDR3 protein: CASSLLSRYTQYF
D gene: TRBD1; V gene: TRBV7-2; J gene: TRBJ2-5; clone size: many; CDR3 DNA: TGTGCCAGCAGCTCTAGGACAGGGTGGGAGACCCAGTACTTC; CDR3 protein: CASSSRTGWETQYF
D gene: NA; V gene: TRBV6-5; J gene: TRBJ1-2; clone size: NA; CDR3 DNA: TGTGCCAGCAGCTCCAAGGCCAACTATGGCTACACCTTC; CDR3 protein: CASSSKANYGYTF
D gene: NA; V gene: TRBV6-2/TRBV6-3; J gene: TRBJ2-7; clone size: few; CDR3 DNA: TGTGCCACGTACCGGATCGGGGCTAGCGAGCAGTACTTC; CDR3 protein: CATYRIGASEQYF
D gene: NA; V gene: TRBV12-3/TRBV12-4; J gene: TRBJ2-1; clone size: many; CDR3 DNA: TGTGCCAGCAGGCCCACCGGCGGCGGACTATTGATCGAGCAGTTCTTC; CDR3 protein: CASRPTGGGLLIEQFF
D gene: NA; V gene: TRBV7-9; J gene: TRBJ1-4; clone size: many; CDR3 DNA: TGTGCCAGCAGCTTCGGTGGTTCAGGGACTAATGAAAAACTGTTTTTT; CDR3 protein: CASSFGGSGTNEKLFF
D gene: TRBD2; V gene: TRBV7-2; J gene: TRBJ2-1; clone size: many; CDR3 DNA: TGTGCCAGCAGCCCGGGACTAGGCTTCGAGCAGTTCTTC; CDR3 protein: CASSPGLGFEQFF
D gene: TRBD1; V gene: TRBV11-2; J gene: TRBJ2-1; clone size: NA; CDR3 DNA: TGTGCCAGCAGCTTACGGACAGGAATCAATGAGCAGTTCTTC; CDR3 protein: CASSLRTGINEQFF
D gene: NA; V gene: TRBV9; J gene: TRBJ1-2; clone size: few; CDR3 DNA: TGTGCCAGCAGCGTAGGCCCAAACTATGGCTACACCTTC; CDR3 protein: CASSVGPNYGYTF
D gene: TRBD1; V gene: TRBV7-2; J gene: TRBJ2-5; clone size: many; CDR3 DNA: TGTGCCTCCACGACAGGGCGGTCAGCGACCCAGTACTTC; CDR3 protein: CASTTGRSATQYF
D gene: NA; V gene: TRBV15; J gene: TRBJ1-4; clone size: many; CDR3 DNA: TGTGCCACCAGCAGATCCCTCCGGGAACCCGGCGAAAAACTGTTTTTT; CDR3 protein: CATSRSLREPGEKLFF
D gene: NA; V gene: TRBV4-2; J gene: TRBJ1-2; clone size: few; CDR3 DNA: TGTGCCAGCAGCCAAGAGGGAAACTTGTACGGGACTAACTATGGCTACACCTTC; CDR3 protein: CASSQEGNLYGTNYGYTF
D gene: TRBD1; V gene: TRBV24-1; J gene: TRBJ2-2; clone size: NA; CDR3 DNA: TGTGCCACCAGTGATTCCGCAATGTTCGGGACAGGGCGGGCCGGGGAGCTGTTTTTT; CDR3 protein: CATSDSAMFGTGRAGELFF